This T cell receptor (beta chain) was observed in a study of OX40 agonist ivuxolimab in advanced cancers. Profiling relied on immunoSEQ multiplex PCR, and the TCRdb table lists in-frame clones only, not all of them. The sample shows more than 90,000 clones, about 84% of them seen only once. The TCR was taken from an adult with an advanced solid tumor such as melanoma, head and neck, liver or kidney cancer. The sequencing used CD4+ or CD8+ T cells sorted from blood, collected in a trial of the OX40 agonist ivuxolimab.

The CDR3 nucleotides are TGTGCCAGCAGCCCCTTTATAGCGGGGTCCTCCTACGAGCAGTACTTC. As protein: CASSPFIAGSSYEQYF. The chain carries TRBV7-8 and TRBJ2-7; TRBD2 agrees at 8 bases. Germline CDR1 SGHVS, CDR2 FQNEAQ. The trim removed 5 bases at V and 0 bases at J, leaving 9 bases unmatched. This CDR3 spans 16 amino acids. The whole variable domain, remainder taken from reference TRBV7-8 and TRBJ2-7, is GAGVSQSPRYKVAKRGQDVALRCDPISGHVSLFWYQQALGQGPEFLTYFQNEAQLDKSGLPSDRFFAERPEGSVSTLKIQRTQQEDSAVYLCASSPFIAGSSYEQYFGPGTRLTVT.